The 9 T cell receptor beta chains given below trace back to one sample, sequenced in a study of technical replicates of blood from a handful of donors. The protocol was immunoSEQ multiplex PCR, while the TCRdb copy is restricted to in-frame clones and leaves out a portion. Of about 82,000 clones in the sample, around 94% were seen once. Source material: T cells isolated from PBMCs. These receptors all stem from a human donor in good health.

The chain joins TRBV6-1 to TRBJ2-1; 9 bases are a match to TRBD1. The germline V gene encodes CDR1 MNHNS and CDR2 SASEGT. CDR3 length equals 16 residues. V lost 3 bases and J lost 1; bases outside the gene matches: 4. In DNA, the CDR3 is TGTGCCAGCAGTGAGTCCGGGACAGGGTCCTACAATGAGCAGTTCTTC. It codes for CASSESGTGSYNEQFF.

The chain has TRBV7-8 and TRBJ2-7, with 7 bases aligning to TRBD2. This CDR3 is 17 amino acids long. Unmatched junction bases numbered 15, after V lost 4 bases and J lost 3 bases. The V gene's germline CDR1 is SGHVS and CDR2 FQNEAQ. Here the CDR3 DNA reads TGTGCCAGCAGCTCCCCCGGAGTGAGCGGGAATGACTACGAGCAGTACTTC. Translating it yields CASSSPGVSGNDYEQYF.

This clone turned up a few times. J is TRBJ1-4 and V is TRBV7-9, with a weak D call TRBD1 (6 bases). Trimming stripped 5 bases from V and 1 base from J, with 11 bases between. The CDR3 extends over 15 amino acids. CDR1 is SEHNR, CDR2 FQNEAQ, per germline (reference sequence). The CDR3 DNA reads TGTGCCAGCAGCCCAGGGGCTGGAACTAATGAAAAACTGTTTTTT. The encoded protein is CASSPGAGTNEKLFF.

This clone was detected a few times. V gene TRBV29-1 combines with J gene TRBJ1-1; 10 positions agree with TRBD1. In germline, CDR1 is SQVTM, CDR2 ANQGSEA. Unmatched junction bases numbered 5, after V lost 6 bases and J lost 4 bases. This CDR3 spans 13 amino acids. CDR3 sequence reads: CSVTGGSSTEAFF. In nucleotides, the CDR3 is TGCAGCGTGACAGGGGGCTCCAGCACTGAAGCTTTCTTT.

V is TRBV9 and J is TRBJ1-2; tentatively, D is TRBD1 (6 bases). V lost 2 bases to trimming and J lost 2 bases, with 10 bases between them. The CDR3 is made up of 14 amino acids. Germline assignment: CDR1 SGDLS and CDR2 YYNGEE. CDR3 DNA sequence: TGTGCCAGCAGCGTTCAGGGGCTAAACTATGGCTACACCTTC. Residues: CASSVQGLNYGYTF.

The rearrangement joins TRBV19 to TRBJ1-2, with 7 bases fitting TRBD1. CDR3 length: 14 residues. V was pared by 6 bases and J by 1 base, with 5 bases of the junction left unmatched. The germline V gene encodes CDR1 LNHDA and CDR2 SQIVND (reference sequence). CDR3 sequence (DNA): TGTGCCAGTAGAGGGGGACAGATTAACTATGGCTACACCTTC. The encoded protein is CASRGGQINYGYTF. Full variable domain (missing parts from reference TRBV19 and TRBJ1-2): DGGITQSPKYLFRKEGQNVTLSCEQNLNHDAMYWYRQDPGQGLRLIYYSQIVNDFQKGDIAEGYSVSREKKESFPLTVTSAQKNPTAFYLCASRGGQINYGYTFGSGTRLTVV.

The chain is built from TRBV4-2 and TRBJ1-2; 11 nucleotides align to TRBD1. The germline V gene encodes CDR1 LGHNA and CDR2 YNFKEQ. The trim removed 2 bases at V and 4 bases at J, leaving 12 bases unmatched. The CDR3 runs 18 residues. For the CDR3, the DNA is TGTGCCAGCAGCCAAAACCCTACCCGGGACAGGGGGATCTATGGCTACACCTTC. Translating it yields CASSQNPTRDRGIYGYTF.

The chain recombines TRBV14 with TRBJ2-1; D is possibly TRBD1 (5 bases). CDR1 and CDR2 (germline): SGHDN, FVKESK. V was pared by 0 bases and J by 7 bases, with 10 bases between. CDR3 length equals 14 residues. CDR3 DNA: TGTGCCAGCAGCCAAGAAACCAGGGTAAATGAGCAGTTCTTC. Encoded protein: CASSQETRVNEQFF.

This chain connects TRBV29-1 to TRBJ2-7; tentative D call: TRBD1 (5 bases). The CDR3 contains 11 residues. The V gene's germline CDR1 is SQVTM and CDR2 ANQGSEA. Trimming stripped 6 bases from V and 3 bases from J, with 9 bases between. The CDR3 region is CSVQVYYEQYF. CDR3 DNA: TGCAGCGTACAGGTGTACTACGAGCAGTACTTC.